This T cell receptor beta chain is from a study of T cells in Graves' hyperthyroidism and ophthalmopathy. Germline-derived CDR1 and CDR2 are MGHRA and YSYEKL. CDR3 length: 17 amino acids. V gave up 3 bases and J gave up 5 bases; unmatched junction bases: 13. The study excluded patients with uncontrolled infection, other autoimmune disease, pregnancy or lactation. At least ten counts were recorded for this clonotype. Its cognate antigen is unknown. RNA transcripts were the template for amplifying TCR beta CDR3 regions. Carried out on the TCR CDR3, a first-round RT-PCR used the HTBI primer set. TCRdb redid the calling of the multiplex PCR reads with MiXCR, one entry per CDR3 protein. The sample has 550,000 to 700,000 distinct CDR3 sequences; around 42% are singletons. General study points: Blood also contained most expanded thyroid clonotypes above 0.001.

The clonotype originates from an adult woman with Graves' disease, either hyperthyroidism or ophthalmopathy (not recorded which). J is TRBJ2-5 and V is TRBV4-1, with 9 bases identical to TRBD2. Sequencing used peripheral blood or thyroid tissue (not recorded which). The CDR3 protein is CASSQEGTVAGGETQYF. CDR3 sequence (DNA): TGCGCCAGCAGCCAGGAAGGGACCGTGGCGGGGGGGGAGACCCAGTACTTC.